Shown below are 5 T cell receptor beta chains from a single sample sequenced in a study of shared clonotypes between healthy human individuals (dated by TCRdb to 2018 to 2020). Library creation used the immunoSEQ multiplex PCR assay. As stored in TCRdb, this immuneACCESS dataset retains in-frame rearrangements with V and J assigned. A fraction of the clones does not appear; measured against another copy, unresolved V genes explain less than half of the discrepancy, and the remainder lacks a known reason. The sample includes 650,000 to 700,000 clones, with 90% observed a single time. The ten largest clones represent about 33% of the sample. The sequenced material came from memory CD8+ T cells from PBMCs. In the paper's terms, the cell subset or site label means: CD45RO+ cells pooled with CCR7-negative TemRA cells. The receptors here all came from a man aged 18 to 29 in good health. Some clones in this sample may be carry-over from other donors' samples.

V and J are TRBV7-6 and TRBJ2-1; D could derive from TRBD1 or TRBD2 (6 bases each). Trimming removed 1 base at V and 6 bases at J, with 10 bases between. The CDR3 is made up of 14 amino acids. Germline lookup yields CDR1 SGHVS and CDR2 FNYEAQ. CDR3 amino acids: CASSLGGAGNEQFF. For the CDR3, the DNA is TGTGCCAGCAGCTTAGGGGGGGCAGGCAATGAGCAGTTCTTC.

For the CDR3, the DNA is TGTGCCAGCAGCTGGGACAGGGGTTTTGCTGAAGCTTTCTTT. Translation: CASSWDRGFAEAFF. The J gene is TRBJ1-1, the V gene TRBV5-6, with 10 bases that match TRBD1. J was trimmed by 6 bases and V by 3 bases; bases with no gene match: 5. In germline, CDR1 is SGHDT, CDR2 YYEEEE. This CDR3 has 14 amino acids.

In this sample, this clone turned up once. This chain links TRBV5-8 with TRBJ2-3; TRBD2 matches 13 bases. V shed 4 bases, J shed 5 bases, and the junction held 7 bases outside the gene matches. Looked up from germline, CDR1 is SGHTS and CDR2 is YDEGEE. This CDR3 contains 16 residues. CDR3 residues: CASSVGTSGTKDTQYF. The CDR3 DNA is TGTGCCAGCAGCGTAGGGACTAGCGGGACTAAAGATACGCAGTATTTT.

The chain uses TRBV18 and TRBJ1-4; D is possibly TRBD1 (6 bases). The CDR3 extends over 16 amino acids. Germline lookup yields CDR1 KGHSH and CDR2 LQKENI. V lost 3 bases and J 4 bases, leaving 15 bases between the germline ends. In nucleotides, the CDR3 is TGTGCCAGCTCACCCTGGGAACAGGGAGGTAATGAAAAACTGTTTTTT. This sequence encodes CASSPWEQGGNEKLFF.

The CDR3 DNA is TGCGCCAGCAGCCAAGAGGGGAGGGGCTTGGACACTGAAGCTTTCTTT. It codes for CASSQEGRGLDTEAFF. The chain combines TRBV4-1 with TRBJ1-1; the D gene is possibly TRBD1 (5 bases). The CDR3 covers 16 residues. V gave up 0 bases and J gave up 3 bases, with 14 bases separating them. The V gene's germline CDR1 is MGHRA and CDR2 YSYEKL.